Presented here are 32 T cell receptor delta chains from one specimen sequenced in a study of gamma-delta T cells after stem cell transplantation. TCRdb re-called the RT-PCR reads through CATT. The table includes about 250 delta-chain clones, about 6% detected once. Material: gamma-delta T cells. Receptors were obtained from a human donor. It is not recorded whose cells these are; they may come from a transplant donor.

This clone was seen only a few times. The chain has TRDV2 and TRDJ1; 8 bases align to TRDD3. CDR1 and CDR2 (germline): GEAIGNYY, EKD. The CDR3 runs 18 residues. V gave up 6 bases and J gave up 0 bases; unmatched junction bases: 17. The CDR3: CACNPANILGVYTDKLIF. The DNA for the CDR3 is TGTGCCTGTAATCCGGCGAATATACTGGGGGTCTACACCGATAAACTCATCTTT.

This clone is judged medium-sized (0.01 to 0.1%). The likely explanation is a read error, given a far larger clone one base away. The chain recombines TRDV2 with TRDJ1, with 10 bases matching TRDD3. This CDR3 comprises 17 residues. Germline CDR1 and CDR2: GEAIGNYY and EKD. The CDR3 DNA is TGTGCCTGTGACGCCCTAGGACTGGGGGATCGCACCGATAAACCCATCTTT. Amino acid sequence: CACDALGLGDRTDKPIF.

Sample share makes this clone medium-sized. The likely explanation is a read error, given a far larger clone one base away. The chain has TRDV2 and TRDJ1, with 9 bases lining up with TRDD3. The CDR3 loop spans 16 amino acids. Germline V gene data show CDR1 as GEAIGNYY and CDR2 as EKD. The CDR3: CACDTVWGIGPDKPIF. The CDR3 bases are TGTGCCTGTGACACCGTTTGGGGGATAGGACCCGATAAACCCATCTTT.

This clone was seen more than once but under ten times. The chain has TRDV2 and TRDJ1; TRDD3 matches 8 bases. V gave up 0 bases and J gave up 0 bases; unmatched junction bases: 5. In germline, CDR1 is GEAIGNYY, CDR2 EKD. The CDR3 is 16 amino acids. This CDR3 reads CACDTVWGMNTDKLIF. CDR3 nucleotide sequence: TGTGCCTGTGACACCGTTTGGGGGATGAACACCGATAAACTCATCTTT.

This clone qualifies as medium-sized (0.01 to 0.1%). A far larger clone lies a single base away; this is likely a read error. This chain connects TRDV2 to TRDJ1, with D possibly TRDD3 on 6 matching bases. Germline CDR1 GEAIGNYY, CDR2 EKD. This CDR3 region has 18 residues. The V end was cut by 3 bases, the J end by 1 base, with 23 bases between. CDR3 sequence reads: CACDSVSTEGGRTDKLIF. The CDR3 nucleotides are TGTGCCTGTGACTCCGTTTCTACAGAAGGGGGACGCACCGATAAACTCATCTTT.

This clone was observed a handful of times. TCRdb's protein, taken from a much larger clone, differs from this DNA's translation at residue 19, likely owing to a read error; the protein displayed comes from the DNA. The gene calls are TRDV1 and TRDJ1; possibly TRDD3 for D (6 bases). Germline V gene sequence: CDR1 TSWWSYY, CDR2 QGS. This CDR3 spans 21 amino acids. The CDR3 DNA is TGTGCTCTTGGGGAAGGTATTCCGGTAGTACTGGGAATCGTTGGCGACGATAAACCCATCTTT. Amino acid sequence: CALGEGIPVVLGIVGDDKPIF.

This chain connects TRDV2 to TRDJ1; D is possibly TRDD3 (5 bases). Germline values: CDR1 GEAIGNYY, CDR2 EKD. The V and J ends lost 0 bases and 3 bases respectively, with 19 bases between them. This CDR3 is built from 17 residues. The CDR3 sequence: CACDTVDKGGGPDKLIF. For the CDR3, the DNA is TGTGCCTGTGACACCGTGGACAAAGGGGGTGGGCCCGATAAACTCATCTTT.

This clone qualifies as medium-sized (0.01 to 0.1%). A far larger clone differs by one base, so this is likely a read error. The J gene is TRDJ1, the V gene TRDV2, with D possibly TRDD3 on 6 matching bases. The CDR3 is made up of 18 amino acids. Trimming stripped 3 bases from V and 3 bases from J, with 25 bases between. CDR1 GEAIGNYY and CDR2 EKD come from the germline V gene. In nucleotides, the CDR3 is TGTGCCTGTGACTCCGTTTCTACAGAAGGGGGACACGCCGATAAACTCATCTTT. Residues: CACDSVSTEGGHADKLIF.

As for this clone: This DNA translates differently at residue 4 from the TCRdb protein, which is that of a much larger clone; a read error is likely, and the protein shown is the DNA's own translation. The rearrangement joins TRDV2 to TRDJ1; 10 nucleotides match TRDD3. Germline V gene data show CDR1 as GEAIGNYY and CDR2 as EKD. This CDR3 comprises 17 residues. The CDR3 coding sequence is TGTGCCTGTGTCACCGTCGGGGGGATACGCTCTGGCGATAAACTCATCTTT. It yields the protein CACVTVGGIRSGDKLIF.

Details on this clone: A far bigger clonotype differs at one base, so this is likely a read error. Other DNA sequences in this sample translate to the same CDR3. The chain recombines TRDV2 with TRDJ1; either TRDD1 or TRDD3 may fit D (5 bases each). Trimming removed 0 bases from V and 3 bases from J, with 16 bases in between. CDR1 and CDR2 (germline): GEAIGNYY, EKD. The CDR3 spans 16 residues. CDR3 bases: TGTGCCTGTGACACCGTTTGGGGAATAGGACCCGATAAACTCATCTTT. Protein product: CACDTVWGIGPDKLIF.

This clone is deemed medium-sized. Since a far larger clone is one base different, this is likely a read error. The chain recombines TRDV2 with TRDJ1; TRDD3 agrees at 11 bases. CDR3 length: 14 amino acids. Trimming at V came to 5 bases and at J to 6 bases, leaving 7 bases not matched to a gene. In germline, CDR1 is GEAIGNYY, CDR2 EKD. This CDR3 reads CACGTLGDRNKLIF. DNA of the CDR3: TGTGCCTGTGGCACACTGGGGGATAGGAATAAACTCATCTTT.

This clone was picked up a small number of times. V and J are TRDV2 and TRDJ1, with 7 bases identical to TRDD3. The CDR3 length is 14 residues. Germline lookup yields CDR1 GEAIGNYY and CDR2 EKD. The trim removed 2 bases at V and 3 bases at J, leaving 5 bases unmatched. This CDR3 is CACDSLGASDKLIF. CDR3 nucleotide sequence: TGTGCCTGTGACAGCCTGGGGGCCTCCGATAAACTCATCTTT.

This clone was seen a few times. With a far larger clone one base away, a read error is the likely cause. The same CDR3 is also encoded by other DNA sequences in this sample. The chain couples TRDV2 to TRDJ1; 10 nucleotides match TRDD3. Germline CDR1 GEAIGNYY, CDR2 EKD. CDR3 length: 17 amino acids. DNA of the CDR3: TGTGCCTGTGACGCCCTAGGACTGGGGGATCGCACCGATAAACTTATCTTT. Its protein product is CACDALGLGDRTDKLIF.

This clone is medium-sized (0.01 to 0.1%) within its sample. A single base is all that separates this from a far larger clone, so a read error is likely. This chain joins TRDV2 and TRDJ1, with D hard to call. Germline-derived CDR1 and CDR2 are GEAIGNYY and EKD. V was cut by 3 bases and J by 0 bases, with 22 bases left in between. The CDR3 totals 18 residues. The CDR3 DNA reads as TGTGCCTGTGACTCCGTTTCTACAGAAGAGGGACACACCGATAAACTCATCTTT. It translates to CACDSVSTEEGHTDKLIF.

A word on this clone: A far larger clone is a single base away, which makes a read error likely. This chain connects TRDV1 to TRDJ1; 9 bases are a match to TRDD3. Germline loops: CDR1 TSWWSYY, CDR2 QGS. This CDR3 comprises 21 residues. J lost 0 bases, V lost 1 base, and 18 bases had no gene match. As DNA, the CDR3 is TGTGCTCTTGGGGAACCCCTCAGTCAGTGGGGATACGGGGCTAACACCGATAAACTCATCTTT. The encoded protein is CALGEPLSQWGYGANTDKLIF.

This clone was seen more than once but under ten times. TCRdb records a much larger clone's protein for this DNA, with a difference at residue 4 that likely arises from a read error; the protein given is the translation of the DNA. V usage is TRDV1 and J usage is TRDJ1; weak D call: TRDD3 (6 bases). This CDR3 comprises 21 residues. Germline-derived CDR1 and CDR2 are TSWWSYY and QGS. This CDR3 is CALEEGIPVVLGIVGDDKLIF. The DNA of the CDR3 is TGTGCTCTTGAGGAAGGTATTCCGGTAGTACTGGGAATCGTTGGCGACGATAAACTCATCTTT.

For this clone: TCRdb pairs this DNA with a much larger clone's protein that differs at residue 6, likely a read error; the protein shown was translated from the DNA. The chain recombines TRDV2 with TRDJ1, with TRDD3 identical over 10 bases. Trimming cost V 3 bases and J 1 base; bases outside gene matches: 10. The CDR3 has 17 amino acids. The germline V gene has CDR1 GEAIGNYY and CDR2 EKD. CDR3 coding DNA: TGTGCCTGTGACGCCATAGGACTGGGGGATCGCACCGATAAACTCATCTTT. It specifies CACDAIGLGDRTDKLIF.

The chain recombines TRDV2 with TRDJ1; D ambiguous. With 0 bases removed from V and 4 bases from J, the gap between germline ends came to 23 bases. Germline CDR1 reads GEAIGNYY; CDR2 reads EKD. CDR3 length: 18 amino acids. The CDR3: CACDTVAPRGIGGDKLIF. CDR3 nucleotide sequence: TGTGCCTGTGACACCGTAGCCCCCCGGGGCATAGGAGGCGATAAACTCATCTTT.

With respect to this clone: The TCRdb record carries a much larger clone's protein, which differs from this DNA's translation at residue 11; a read error is the likely cause, and the protein listed here is the DNA translation. This chain links TRDV2 with TRDJ1; 10 bases align to TRDD3. This CDR3 is 17 amino acids long. V gave up 3 bases and J gave up 0 bases; unmatched junction bases: 9. The germline gives CDR1 GEAIGNYY, CDR2 EKD. Here the CDR3 DNA reads TGTGCCTGTGACGCCCTAGGACTGGGGGATCACACCGATAAACTCATCTTT. This codes for CACDALGLGDHTDKLIF.

Notes on this clone: This is likely an artifact of a read error, given a far larger clone one base away. Other DNA sequences within the sample encode an identical CDR3. The rearrangement uses TRDV2 and TRDJ1, with TRDD3 matching 10 bases. Germline V gives CDR1 GEAIGNYY, CDR2 EKD. This CDR3 has 17 residues. The CDR3 sequence: CACDALGLGDRTDKLIF. In DNA, the CDR3 is TGTGCCTGTGACGCCCTAGGACTGGGGGATCGCACCGATAAACTCATATTT.

This clone is categorized as medium-sized. A read error is likely here: a far larger clone is one base away. V usage is TRDV2 and J usage is TRDJ1; D unclear. The CDR3 loop spans 14 amino acids. Looked up from germline, CDR1 is GEAIGNYY and CDR2 is EKD. CDR3 sequence: CACDTVMATDKPIF. The CDR3 nucleotides are TGTGCCTGTGACACCGTTATGGCGACCGATAAACCCATCTTT.

This clone was observed a few times. This is likely an artifact of a read error, given a far larger clone one base away. The chain is built from TRDV3 and TRDJ3; the match to TRDD3 covers 12 bases. From germline, CDR1 is TVYSNPD and CDR2 GDNSRS (reference sequence). The CDR3 length is 22 residues. CDR3 DNA sequence: TGTGCCTTCCCTCGTACCTTCCCGACTGGGGGATACTTCTCCTGGGGCACCCGACAGATGTTTTTC. Amino acid sequence: CAFPRTFPTGGYFSWGTRQMFF.

This clone was counted between two and nine times. TCRdb's protein, taken from a much larger clone, differs from this DNA's translation at residue 8, likely owing to a read error; the protein displayed comes from the DNA. The chain links TRDV2 to TRDJ1; 7 nucleotides line up with TRDD3. The CDR3 consists of 17 residues. Trimming at V came to 0 bases and at J to 4 bases, leaving 13 bases not matched to a gene. The germline CDR1 and CDR2 sequences are GEAIGNYY and EKD. CDR3 in amino acids: CACDTVGRIRSGDKLIF. DNA for the CDR3: TGTGCCTGTGACACCGTCGGGAGGATACGCTCTGGCGATAAACTCATCTTT.

This clone was found a few times. The TCRdb record carries a much larger clone's protein, which differs from this DNA's translation at residue 4; a read error is the likely cause, and the protein listed here is the DNA translation. The chain links TRDV2 to TRDJ1; 10 bases fit TRDD3. CDR3 length: 17 amino acids. Germline V lookup: CDR1 GEAIGNYY, CDR2 EKD. CDR3 sequence: CACATVGGIRSGDKLIF. DNA of the CDR3: TGTGCCTGTGCCACCGTCGGGGGGATACGCTCTGGCGATAAACTCATCTTT.

The chain carries TRDV2 and TRDJ1, with 11 bases that match TRDD3. Germline V gene lookup returns CDR1 GEAIGNYY and CDR2 EKD. This CDR3 region has 19 residues. The V and J ends lost 0 bases and 3 bases, in that order; junction bases with no gene match: 14. The CDR3 DNA is TGTGCCTGTGACACCGTAAAAGGAAAACTGGGGGATAAACCCGATAAACTCATCTTT. Translating gives CACDTVKGKLGDKPDKLIF.

Worth noting for this clone: TCRdb's listed protein matches a much larger clone and diverges from this DNA's translation at residue 15, likely through a read error; the protein shown comes from the DNA. The rearrangement uses TRDV1 and TRDJ1, with TRDD3 matching over 8 bases. Germline CDR1 is TSWWSYY and CDR2 is QGS. The CDR3 has 17 residues. For the CDR3, the DNA is TGTGCTCTTGGGGATCCACTGGGGGCCGTCTACACCGATAAACCCATCTTT. Protein product: CALGDPLGAVYTDKPIF.

The table lists this clone with a few counts. A far larger clone is off by one base, so a read error is likely. In the same sample, other DNA sequences code for this CDR3. The genes are TRDV2 and TRDJ1, with a tentative D call TRDD3 (6 bases). Germline CDR1 and CDR2: GEAIGNYY and EKD. The CDR3 runs to 17 residues. V lost 3 bases and J lost 1, with 20 bases in between. The CDR3 DNA reads TGTGCCTGTGACGCCCTAGGACTGGGAGATCGCACCGATAAACTCATCTTT. This gives the protein CACDALGLGDRTDKLIF.

This clone is termed medium-sized. A far larger clone is off by one base, so a read error is likely. The chain recombines TRDV2 with TRDJ1, with 10 bases matching TRDD3. Germline V lookup: CDR1 GEAIGNYY, CDR2 EKD. This CDR3 is built from 17 residues. For the CDR3, the DNA is TGTGCCCGTGACGCCCTAGGACTGGGGGATCGCACCGATAAACTCATCTTT. Residues: CARDALGLGDRTDKLIF.

This clone qualifies as medium-sized. This likely stems from a read error, as it lies one base from a far larger clone. The same CDR3 is also encoded by other DNA sequences in this sample. The chain employs TRDV2 and TRDJ1; no firm D call. The CDR3 sequence is 14 residues long. Per germline, CDR1 GEAIGNYY and CDR2 EKD. The CDR3: CACDTVMATDKLIF. CDR3 nucleotide sequence: TGCGCCTGTGACACCGTTATGGCGACCGATAAACTCATCTTT.

This clone has only a few counts. This DNA translates differently at residue 3 from the TCRdb protein, which is that of a much larger clone; a read error is likely, and the protein shown is the DNA's own translation. The CDR3 DNA is TGTGCCTACCCTCGTACCTTCCCGACTGGGGGATACTTCTCCTGGGACACCCGACAGATGTTTTTC. Its protein product is CAYPRTFPTGGYFSWDTRQMFF. This rearrangement joins TRDV3 to TRDJ3; TRDD3 aligns across 12 bases. Germline CDR1 is TVYSNPD and CDR2 is GDNSRS (reference sequence). Trimming removed 4 bases from V and 0 bases from J; junction bases left unmatched: 19. The length of the CDR3 is 22 residues.

This clone was counted between two and nine times. Since a far larger clone is one base different, this is likely a read error. Other DNA sequences in the same sample also yield this CDR3. The rearrangement uses TRDV1 and TRDJ1, with 8 bases fitting TRDD3. Germline assignment: CDR1 TSWWSYY and CDR2 QGS. CDR3 length equals 17 residues. CDR3 loop: CALGDPLGAVYTDKLIF. Written as DNA, the CDR3 is TGTGCTCTTGGGGATCCACTGGGGGCCGTCTACACAGATAAACTCATCTTT.

This clone was seen only a few times. TCRdb's protein for this DNA is that of a much larger clone and differs from the translation at residue 7, likely a read error; the protein shown is the DNA translation. This chain's CDR3 is CACDALELGDRTDKLIF. In nucleotides, the CDR3 is TGTGCCTGTGACGCCCTAGAACTGGGGGATCGCACCGATAAACTCATCTTT. The chain has TRDV2 and TRDJ1; 10 bases match TRDD3. CDR1 is GEAIGNYY and CDR2 is EKD in the germline V gene. CDR3 length equals 17 residues. V trimming: 3 bases; J trimming: 1 base; junction bases outside the gene matches: 10.